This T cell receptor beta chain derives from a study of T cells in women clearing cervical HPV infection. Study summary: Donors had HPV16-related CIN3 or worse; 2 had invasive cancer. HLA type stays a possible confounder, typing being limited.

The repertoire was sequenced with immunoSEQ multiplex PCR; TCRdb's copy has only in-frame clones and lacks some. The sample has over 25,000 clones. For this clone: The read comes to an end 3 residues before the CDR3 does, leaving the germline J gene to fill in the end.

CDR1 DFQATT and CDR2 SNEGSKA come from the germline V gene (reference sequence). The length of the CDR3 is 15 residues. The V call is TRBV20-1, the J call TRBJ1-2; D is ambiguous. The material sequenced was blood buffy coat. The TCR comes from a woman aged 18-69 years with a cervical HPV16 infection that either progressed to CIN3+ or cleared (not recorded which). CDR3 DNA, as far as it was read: TGCAGTGCTAGTTCGGGGAGACGAAATAGAAACATC. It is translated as CSASSGRRNRNI. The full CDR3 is CSASSGRRNRNIYTF.